This passage covers 29 T cell receptor beta chains from one sample sequenced in a study of vaccination and CD4 T cells after COVID-19. Treatment described: approximately nine-day PBMC culture with coronavirus spike peptide pools or control peptides (ViraFEST assay). According to the study, CD4+ T cells from the unexposed donor were gathered ahead of the COVID-19 pandemic (2011-2018). For these receptors, no antigen is known. Oncomine TCR Beta short-read sequencing was applied to DNA from cultured CD4+ T cells. TCRdb called the PCR reads again in MiXCR, with one record for every CDR3 protein. The table records around 5,400 distinct CDR3 sequences, about 40% of them present only once. The specimen was CD4+ T cells from blood, cultured in vitro. The origin of the receptors is a human donor in good health.

This chain connects TRBV5-5 to TRBJ1-5, with D possibly TRBD1 on 6 matching bases. Between the trimmed V and J ends, which lost 3 bases and 2 bases, there was a span of 15 bases. The length of the CDR3 is 16 residues. From germline, CDR1 is SGHKS and CDR2 YYEKEE (reference sequence). CDR3 sequence: CASSSLQGWGNQPQHF. The CDR3 DNA is TGTGCCAGCAGCTCTCTACAGGGATGGGGCAATCAGCCCCAGCATTTT.

V usage is TRBV9 and J usage is TRBJ1-2; D is perhaps TRBD1 (5 bases). V lost 5 bases and J lost 3, with 14 bases in between. The CDR3 is 14 residues long. Germline values: CDR1 SGDLS, CDR2 YYNGEE. CDR3 in DNA: TGTGCCAGCAGTCCACAGGTGGGGGACTATGGCTACACCTTC. Translation: CASSPQVGDYGYTF. Based on the CDR3 plus reference TRBV9 and TRBJ1-2, the full variable domain is DSGVTQTPKHLITATGQRVTLRCSPRSGDLSVYWYQQSLDQGLQFLIQYYNGEERAKGNILERFSAQQFPDLHSELNLSSLELGDSALYFCASSPQVGDYGYTFGSGTRLTVV.

This clonotype qualifies as hyperexpanded (1% or more). The rearrangement links TRBV27 to TRBJ1-2; D not resolved. Germline CDR1 reads MNHEY; CDR2 reads SMNVEV (reference sequence). The CDR3 consists of 15 residues. V was cut by 7 bases and J by 4 bases, with 19 bases left in between. CDR3 sequence reads: CASTARPGTFYGYTF. Written as DNA, the CDR3 is TGTGCCAGCACCGCCAGACCGGGAACTTTCTATGGCTACACCTTC.

This clonotype was recorded a few times. The chain couples TRBV7-9 to TRBJ2-2; D possibly corresponds to TRBD1 (7 bases). The germline V and J ends were trimmed by 7 bases and 4 bases, with 22 bases remaining between them. CDR3 length: 17 residues. The germline V gene has CDR1 SEHNR and CDR2 FQNEAQ (reference sequence). The CDR3 DNA follows: TGTGCCAGCATCCTAGGGTGGCGGGACAGCCTCACCGGGGAGCTGTTTTTT. It encodes CASILGWRDSLTGELFF.

The gene calls are TRBV2 and TRBJ2-3, with TRBD1 identical over 7 bases. This CDR3 comprises 15 residues. Germline V CDR1 and CDR2: SNHLY, FYNNEI. V was clipped by 6 bases and J by 0 bases; unmatched bases: 6. CDR3 loop: CASRRDSSSTDTQYF. In DNA, the CDR3 is TGTGCCAGCAGACGGGACAGTTCTAGCACAGATACGCAGTATTTT.

In this sample, this clonotype is medium-sized (0.01 to 0.1%). This sequence joins TRBV30 and TRBJ2-5; the D is unclear. The CDR3 has 15 residues. From germline, CDR1 is GTSNPN and CDR2 SVGIG (reference sequence). V dropped 0 bases and J dropped 1 base, with 12 bases sitting between them. CDR3 amino acids: CAWSVLASLQETQYF. The CDR3 DNA sequence: TGTGCCTGGAGTGTACTGGCTAGTCTCCAAGAGACCCAGTACTTC.

This chain joins TRBV11-2 and TRBJ2-7; 9 bases map to TRBD1. The V gene end was trimmed by 5 bases and the J gene end by 2 bases; junction bases not matched to a gene: 1. Germline V gene data show CDR1 as SGHAT and CDR2 as FQNNGV. This CDR3 spans 13 amino acids. Here the CDR3 reads CASSRDRAYEQYF. The CDR3 nucleotides are TGTGCCAGCAGCCGGGACAGGGCCTACGAGCAGTACTTC.

The V and J genes are TRBV10-1 and TRBJ1-2; D remains unclear. The CDR3 consists of 13 residues. From germline, CDR1 is WNHNN and CDR2 SYGVQD (reference sequence). V lost 0 bases, J lost 7 bases, and 9 bases lay in between. The CDR3: CASSESKLRGYTF. CDR3 coding DNA: TGCGCCAGCAGTGAGTCGAAGTTACGTGGCTACACCTTC.

This clonotype showed up just a few times. CDR3 in DNA: TGTGCCAGCAGCCGCCTACCGGGGGCGACCTCCAATCAGCCCCAGCATTTT. Amino acids: CASSRLPGATSNQPQHF. The V gene is TRBV6-1, the J gene TRBJ1-5, with D possibly TRBD1 on 6 matching bases. The germline V gene has CDR1 MNHNS and CDR2 SASEGT. Trimming shortened V by 6 bases and J by 3 bases, and 21 bases separated the two germline ends. The CDR3 consists of 17 residues.

V gene TRBV15 combines with J gene TRBJ1-1, with D perhaps matching TRBD1 (5 bases). Germline V lookup: CDR1 LNHNV, CDR2 YYDKDF (reference sequence). The CDR3 runs to 18 residues. Trimming pared 0 bases from V and 5 bases from J, leaving 22 bases between. CDR3: CATSRDRGDRGVGTEAFF. The CDR3 DNA reads TGTGCCACCAGCAGAGATAGGGGAGACAGAGGGGTGGGGACTGAAGCTTTCTTT. Using reference TRBV15 and TRBJ1-1 for the parts outside the CDR3, the full variable domain is DAMVIQNPRYQVTQFGKPVTLSCSQTLNHNVMYWYQQKSSQAPKLLFHYYDKDFNNEADTPDNFQSRRPNTSFCFLDIRSPGLGDTAMYLCATSRDRGDRGVGTEAFFGQGTRLTVV.

The rearrangement uses TRBV2 and TRBJ1-6; possible D gene TRBD1, 6 bases. The CDR3 length is 15 residues. The germline V and J ends were trimmed by 4 bases and 9 bases, with 16 bases remaining between them. Germline V gene lookup returns CDR1 SNHLY and CDR2 FYNNEI. The CDR3 nucleotides are TGTGCCAGCAGTGGATTGGGGCAGGGGAGTTCACCCCTCCACTTT. It codes for CASSGLGQGSSPLHF. The full variable domain, in which reference TRBV2 and TRBJ1-6 provide the parts outside the CDR3, is EPEVTQTPSHQVTQMGQEVILRCVPISNHLYFYWYRQILGQKVEFLVSFYNNEISEKSEIFDDQFSVERPDGSNFTLKIRSTKLEDSAMYFCASSGLGQGSSPLHFGNGTRLTVT.

This clonotype was observed a handful of times. The chain links TRBV20-1 to TRBJ2-7; D is undetermined. Trimming removed 1 base at V and 4 bases at J, with 5 bases between. Germline CDR1 and CDR2: DFQATT and SNEGSKA (reference sequence). The CDR3 extends over 11 amino acids. The CDR3 nucleotides are TGCAGTGCTAGAGGGAGTTACGAGCAGTACTTC. This translates into CSARGSYEQYF.

There are a few counts of this clonotype. The chain is built from TRBV6-1 and TRBJ2-7; maybe TRBD1 (6 bases). The V and J ends lost 5 bases and 5 bases respectively, with 13 bases between them. The CDR3 is made up of 13 amino acids. Germline V CDR1 and CDR2: MNHNS, SASEGT. CDR3 DNA sequence: TGTGCCAGCAGTCCCCCAGAGGGGGACGAGCAGTACTTC. As protein: CASSPPEGDEQYF.

By share of the sample, this clonotype is hyperexpanded. The J gene is TRBJ1-2, the V gene TRBV6-1, with 7 bases matching TRBD1. Germline CDR1 is MNHNS and CDR2 is SASEGT. The CDR3 loop spans 14 amino acids. V shed 8 bases and J 5 bases; nucleotides not matched to a gene: 11. CDR3 coding DNA: TGTGCCAGCGCCAATGGACAGGCACCGTATGGCTACACCTTC. It codes for CASANGQAPYGYTF.

Only a few counts were recorded for this clonotype. The CDR3 DNA follows: TGTGCCAGCAGTTACTGGGCTACGGATAACTATGGCTACACCTTC. Encoded protein: CASSYWATDNYGYTF. This chain connects TRBV6-5 to TRBJ1-2; D gene ambiguous. V lost 1 base and J lost 1, with 10 bases in between. Germline loops: CDR1 MNHEY, CDR2 SVGAGI. This CDR3 is built from 15 residues.

This clonotype was seen only a few times. The J gene is TRBJ2-7, the V gene TRBV6-5, with a tentative D call TRBD1 (5 bases). The CDR3 extends over 13 amino acids. Trimming left V 0 bases short and J 2 bases short, with 5 bases between. CDR1 and CDR2 from the germline V gene are MNHEY and SVGAGI. CDR3 bases: TGTGCCAGCAGTTACTCGGGGCCCTACGAGCAGTACTTC. It is translated as CASSYSGPYEQYF.

The J gene is TRBJ1-2, the V gene TRBV14; D is unresolved. Trimming removed 0 bases at V and 7 bases at J, with 6 bases between. CDR1 is SGHDN and CDR2 is FVKESK in the germline V gene. This CDR3 is built from 12 residues. The CDR3 here is CASSQDWGGYTF. The CDR3 DNA follows: TGTGCCAGCAGCCAAGATTGGGGTGGCTACACCTTC.

A few counts support this clonotype. The V and J genes are TRBV20-1 and TRBJ2-3; D could derive from TRBD1 or TRBD2 (7 bases each). V shed 3 bases and J shed 3 bases, with 13 bases lying between them. Germline V gene sequence: CDR1 DFQATT, CDR2 SNEGSKA (reference sequence). The CDR3 contains 14 residues. This CDR3 is CSASRGGATDTQYF. CDR3 sequence (DNA): TGCAGTGCTAGCAGGGGGGGGGCTACAGATACGCAGTATTTT.

The chain uses TRBV27 and TRBJ1-4, with D unclear. The germline V gene encodes CDR1 MNHEY and CDR2 SMNVEV (reference sequence). The CDR3 has 12 residues. V lost 2 bases and J lost 8, with 6 bases in between. CDR3 nucleotide sequence: TGTGCCAGCAGTTTAGGAGTCGAAAAACTGTTTTTT. Amino acid sequence: CASSLGVEKLFF. The whole variable domain, filled in from reference TRBV27 and TRBJ1-4, reads EAQVTQNPRYLITVTGKKLTVTCSQNMNHEYMSWYRQDPGLGLRQIYYSMNVEVTDKGDVPEGYKVSRKEKRNFPLILESPSPNQTSLYFCASSLGVEKLFFGSGTQLSVL.

This clonotype was found a few times. The rearrangement links TRBV6-1 to TRBJ2-1, with D unresolved. The CDR3 length is 11 residues. Germline lookup yields CDR1 MNHNS and CDR2 SASEGT. The V end was cut by 8 bases, the J end by 7 bases, with 9 bases between. The CDR3 bases are TGTGCCAGCGGGATTCTAAATGAGCAGTTCTTC. It is translated as CASGILNEQFF.

CDR3 sequence (DNA): TGTGCCAGCGGTGGCCACATGAACACTGAAGCTTTCTTT. Protein: CASGGHMNTEAFF. The V and J genes are TRBV6-2 or TRBV6-3 and TRBJ1-1, with no clear D. Between the trimmed V and J ends, which lost 8 bases and 0 bases, there was a span of 10 bases. Germline V gene data show CDR1 as MNHEY and CDR2 as SVGEGT. CDR3 length: 13 residues.

The CDR3 protein is CASKRLAGAYEQYF. CDR3 coding DNA: TGCGCCAGCAAGAGACTAGCGGGGGCCTACGAGCAGTACTTC. This chain joins TRBV10-2 and TRBJ2-7, with TRBD2 identical over 12 bases. Germline loops: CDR1 WSHSY, CDR2 SAAADI. The ends lost 7 bases at V and 2 bases at J; junction bases unmatched: 3. The CDR3 spans 14 residues.

This rearrangement joins TRBV6-1 to TRBJ2-7; TRBD1 aligns across 8 bases. The CDR3 sequence is 14 residues long. From germline, CDR1 is MNHNS and CDR2 SASEGT. V gave up 5 bases and J gave up 4 bases; unmatched junction bases: 7. The CDR3 sequence: CASSIPGQVYEQYF. DNA for the CDR3: TGTGCCAGCAGTATACCGGGACAGGTTTACGAGCAGTACTTC.

This clonotype showed up just a few times. CDR3 nucleotide sequence: TGCAGCGTTCAAAAACAGGGGTACGAGCAGTACTTC. Translating it yields CSVQKQGYEQYF. V is TRBV29-1 and J is TRBJ2-7, with 7 bases fitting TRBD1. CDR3 size: 12 residues. Germline lookup yields CDR1 SQVTM and CDR2 ANQGSEA. J was trimmed by 4 bases and V by 5 bases; bases with no gene match: 5.

This sequence joins TRBV15 and TRBJ2-2; 8 nucleotides agree with TRBD1. Germline V lookup: CDR1 LNHNV, CDR2 YYDKDF (reference sequence). V shed 5 bases and J 3 bases; nucleotides not matched to a gene: 5. The CDR3 loop spans 15 amino acids. The CDR3 spells CATSPGQGHTGELFF. The CDR3 region has the DNA TGTGCCACCAGCCCTGGACAGGGTCACACCGGGGAGCTGTTTTTT.

This clonotype was recorded only once. The V and J genes are TRBV11-2 and TRBJ2-5; D is possibly TRBD1 (5 bases). CDR3 size: 15 residues. Germline loops: CDR1 SGHAT, CDR2 FQNNGV. V lost 2 bases and J 6 bases, leaving 16 bases between the germline ends. The CDR3 DNA follows: TGTGCCAGCAGCTTAAAATCAGGGCAGCCACAGACCCAGTACTTC. Translated: CASSLKSGQPQTQYF.

Here the CDR3 DNA reads TGTGCCAGCCGCATTCAGGGGACTAACTATGGCTACACCTTC. Translating gives CASRIQGTNYGYTF. This rearrangement joins TRBV12-3 or TRBV12-4 to TRBJ1-2; weak D call: TRBD1 (6 bases). V was shortened by 8 bases and J by 0 bases, with 13 bases between the two germline ends. The CDR3 extends over 14 amino acids.

The rearrangement uses TRBV9 and TRBJ1-1; TRBD1 might be the D (5 bases). Trimming took 3 bases from V and 1 from J, leaving 13 bases between them. From germline, CDR1 is SGDLS and CDR2 YYNGEE. There are 15 residues in the CDR3. The CDR3 loop reads CASSAPGLPNTEAFF. In nucleotides, the CDR3 is TGTGCCAGCAGCGCACCGGGACTGCCGAACACTGAAGCTTTCTTT.

This clonotype was picked up a small number of times. V usage is TRBV7-9 and J usage is TRBJ1-2, with a weak D call TRBD1 (6 bases). Trimming left V 3 bases short and J 8 bases short, with 22 bases between. The CDR3 consists of 16 residues. Looked up from germline, CDR1 is SEHNR and CDR2 is FQNEAQ (reference sequence). The CDR3 loop is CASSFSDWTVFEGYTF. The CDR3 DNA reads TGTGCCAGCAGCTTTAGTGATTGGACAGTTTTCGAGGGCTACACCTTC.